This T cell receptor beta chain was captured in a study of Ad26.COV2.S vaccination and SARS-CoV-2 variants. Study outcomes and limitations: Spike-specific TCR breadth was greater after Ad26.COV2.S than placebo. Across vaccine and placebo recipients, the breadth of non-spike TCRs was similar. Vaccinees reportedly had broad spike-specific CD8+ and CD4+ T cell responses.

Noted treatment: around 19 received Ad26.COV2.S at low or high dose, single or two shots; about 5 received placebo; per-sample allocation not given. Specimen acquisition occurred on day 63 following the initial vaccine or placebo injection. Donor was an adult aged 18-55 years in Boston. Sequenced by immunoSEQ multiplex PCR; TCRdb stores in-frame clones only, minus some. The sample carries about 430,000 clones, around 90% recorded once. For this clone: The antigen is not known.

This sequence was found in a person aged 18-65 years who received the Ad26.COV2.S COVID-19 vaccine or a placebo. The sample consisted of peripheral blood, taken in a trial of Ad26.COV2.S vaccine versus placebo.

CDR3: CASSSGTAYGYTF. The CDR3 DNA follows: TGTGCCAGCAGCTCCGGGACGGCTTATGGCTACACCTTC. The chain carries TRBV9 and TRBJ1-2, with D perhaps TRBD1 (5 bases). The germline gives CDR1 SGDLS, CDR2 YYNGEE. CDR3 length: 13 amino acids. V was shortened by 4 bases and J by 5 bases, with 12 bases between the two germline ends. The complete variable domain, with remaining parts taken from reference TRBV9 and TRBJ1-2, reads DSGVTQTPKHLITATGQRVTLRCSPRSGDLSVYWYQQSLDQGLQFLIQYYNGEERAKGNILERFSAQQFPDLHSELNLSSLELGDSALYFCASSSGTAYGYTFGSGTRLTVV.